These 4 T cell receptor beta chains were sequenced from one sample in a study of T cell changes during pregnancy in multiple sclerosis. Sequenced by immunoSEQ multiplex PCR; TCRdb stores in-frame clones only, minus some. The sample contains 70,000 to 95,000 clones, roughly 93% of which appear only once. Specimen: peripheral blood, collected in the second trimester of pregnancy. These receptors came from a female donor with multiple sclerosis, enrolled in a pregnancy study.

This clone was recorded once. The V gene is TRBV6-1, the J gene TRBJ2-5; 7 bases align to TRBD2. The V gene end was trimmed by 7 bases and the J gene end by 5 bases; junction bases not matched to a gene: 7. The germline CDR1 and CDR2 sequences are MNHNS and SASEGT. The CDR3 consists of 13 residues. For the CDR3, the DNA is TGTGCCAGCACCCACCGGGGGGATGAGACCCAGTACTTC. Translated: CASTHRGDETQYF.

This rearrangement joins TRBV4-1 to TRBJ1-2, with D unclear. The length of the CDR3 is 13 residues. Trimming took off 0 bases at V and 6 bases at J, with 8 bases between the two ends. In germline, CDR1 is MGHRA, CDR2 YSYEKL. DNA for the CDR3: TGCGCCAGCAGCCAAGATGTAGTTAATGGCTACACCTTC. Its protein product is CASSQDVVNGYTF.

This rearrangement joins TRBV7-3 to TRBJ2-1; TRBD2 aligns across 11 bases. V trimming: 5 bases; J trimming: 10 bases; junction bases outside the gene matches: 7. The CDR3 spans 14 residues. Germline lookup yields CDR1 SGHTA and CDR2 FQGTGA. The CDR3 reads CASSPSTSGTEQFF. Here the CDR3 DNA reads TGTGCCAGCAGCCCGTCGACTAGCGGGACAGAGCAGTTCTTC.

The gene calls are TRBV29-1 and TRBJ2-5; 7 bases fit TRBD1. This CDR3 has 15 residues. The trim removed 0 bases at V and 2 bases at J, leaving 6 bases unmatched. CDR1 and CDR2 from the germline V gene are SQVTM and ANQGSEA. CDR3 amino acids: CSVEDGRDRQETQYF. The DNA for the CDR3 is TGCAGCGTTGAAGACGGAAGGGACAGACAAGAGACCCAGTACTTC.